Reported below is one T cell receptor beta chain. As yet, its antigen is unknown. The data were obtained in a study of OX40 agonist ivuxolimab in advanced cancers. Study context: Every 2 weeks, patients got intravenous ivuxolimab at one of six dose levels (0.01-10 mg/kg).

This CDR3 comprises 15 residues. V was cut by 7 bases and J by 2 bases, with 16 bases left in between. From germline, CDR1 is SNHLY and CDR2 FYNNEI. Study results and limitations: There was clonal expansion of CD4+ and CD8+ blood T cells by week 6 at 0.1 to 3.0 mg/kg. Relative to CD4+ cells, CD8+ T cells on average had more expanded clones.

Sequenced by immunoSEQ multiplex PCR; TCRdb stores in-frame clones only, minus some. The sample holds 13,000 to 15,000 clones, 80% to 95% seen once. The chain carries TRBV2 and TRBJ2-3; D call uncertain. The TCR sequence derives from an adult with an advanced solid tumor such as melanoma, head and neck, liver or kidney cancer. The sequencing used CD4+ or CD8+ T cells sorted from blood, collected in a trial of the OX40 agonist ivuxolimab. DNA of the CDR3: TGTGCCAGCACGGGTAACCAAGACACCACAGATACGCAGTATTTT. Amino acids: CASTGNQDTTDTQYF.